Each of the 20 T cell receptor beta chains below was sequenced from the same sample in a study of T-cell reconstitution after alpha-beta-depleted transplantation in children. The library targeted TCRbeta and was prepared with unique molecular identifiers. Each CDR3 protein is one row after TCRdb ran MiXCR on the PCR reads. The repertoire holds about 290,000 distinct CDR3 sequences, about a tenth seen once, with roughly 7% in the top ten. The sample consisted of PBMCs, taken before TCRalphabeta/CD19-depleted stem cell transplant. The receptors shown here come from a boy less than two years old with acute myeloid leukemia, due to receive a stem cell transplant.

This clonotype has only a few counts. This chain connects TRBV5-1 to TRBJ1-1; 7 positions match TRBD1. V was clipped by 3 bases and J by 5 bases; unmatched bases: 7. The germline V gene encodes CDR1 SGHRS and CDR2 YFSETQ. This CDR3 comprises 14 residues. CDR3 in amino acids: CASSWGQRPTEAFF. CDR3 nucleotides: TGCGCCAGCAGCTGGGGACAGAGACCTACTGAAGCTTTCTTT.

This clonotype was seen at least ten times. The gene calls are TRBV25-1 and TRBJ1-6; D remains ambiguous. V lost 3 bases and J lost 10, with 19 bases in between. Germline lookup yields CDR1 MGHDK and CDR2 SYGVNS. This CDR3 comprises 16 residues. CDR3 amino acids: CASSEGVRTFDSPLHF. In DNA form, the CDR3 reads TGTGCCAGCAGTGAGGGAGTCAGGACGTTTGACTCACCCCTCCACTTT.

This clonotype was seen at least ten times. V and J are TRBV5-8 and TRBJ2-7, with a weak D call TRBD1 (6 bases). This CDR3 is built from 13 residues. Germline V CDR1 and CDR2: SGHTS, YDEGEE. Trimming removed 6 bases at V and 1 base at J, with 11 bases between. In DNA form, the CDR3 reads TGTGCCAGCAACAACAGGGTGTCCTACGAGCAGTACTTC. It yields the protein CASNNRVSYEQYF.

This clonotype was recorded at least ten times. The rearrangement joins TRBV7-9 to TRBJ2-3, with D tentatively TRBD2 (5 bases). The CDR3 is 14 amino acids. V lost 4 bases to trimming and J lost 0 bases, with 8 bases between them. Germline V CDR1 and CDR2: SEHNR, FQNEAQ (reference sequence). CDR3 region: CASSSRTSTDTQYF. CDR3 DNA sequence: TGTGCCAGCAGCTCGAGGACTAGCACAGATACGCAGTATTTT.

This chain links TRBV12-5 with TRBJ2-1, with TRBD2 matching 11 bases. Trimming cost V 4 bases and J 6 bases; bases outside gene matches: 14. Germline lookup yields CDR1 LGHNT and CDR2 FRNRAP. CDR3 length: 18 amino acids. The CDR3 protein is CASGYITSGSYVFNEQFF. In DNA, the CDR3 is TGTGCTAGTGGTTATATTACTAGCGGGAGTTATGTTTTCAATGAGCAGTTCTTC.

This clonotype was observed at least ten times. The J gene is TRBJ2-5, the V gene TRBV27; 8 bases fit TRBD1. V lost 9 bases and J lost 5; bases outside the gene matches: 11. Germline CDR1 MNHEY, CDR2 SMNVEV (reference sequence). This CDR3 region has 14 residues. The CDR3 DNA reads as TGTGCCAGTTCCCGGCAGGGGGCTCGGGAGACCCAGTACTTC. Its translation: CASSRQGARETQYF.

This clonotype was observed at least ten times. V gene TRBV29-1 combines with J gene TRBJ2-5; 8 nucleotides agree with TRBD1. Germline CDR1 and CDR2: SQVTM and ANQGSEA. After removal of 3 bases from V and 9 bases from J, the junction contained 9 bases not matched to a gene. This CDR3 comprises 13 residues. The CDR3 here is CSVDPWTGRPQYF. In DNA, the CDR3 is TGCAGCGTTGATCCCTGGACAGGGAGGCCCCAGTACTTC.

This clonotype was seen many times. V gene TRBV12-3 or TRBV12-4 combines with J gene TRBJ1-5; D gene uncertain. CDR3 length: 15 amino acids. Between the trimmed V and J ends, which lost 5 bases and 0 bases, there was a span of 11 bases. This CDR3 reads CASSAVPHSNQPQHF. As DNA, the CDR3 is TGTGCCAGCAGTGCGGTCCCTCATAGCAATCAGCCCCAGCATTTT.

At least ten counts were recorded for this clonotype. CDR3 sequence (DNA): TGCAGCGTTGTCCCAGGTCCCTACACTGAAGCTTTCTTT. Residues: CSVVPGPYTEAFF. The chain has TRBV29-1 and TRBJ1-1; no definite D call. Between the trimmed V and J ends, which lost 4 bases and 3 bases, there was a span of 12 bases. This CDR3 has 13 residues. Germline CDR1 and CDR2: SQVTM and ANQGSEA.

The table lists this clonotype with many counts. The rearrangement joins TRBV18 to TRBJ1-1; 9 nucleotides line up with TRBD1. Germline loops: CDR1 KGHSH, CDR2 LQKENI. With V trimmed by 6 bases and J by 6 bases, 11 bases remained unmatched. The CDR3 runs to 15 residues. The CDR3 DNA reads as TGTGCCAGCTCCCCTTTCGGGACAGGGTGCGCTGAAGCTTTCTTT. It encodes CASSPFGTGCAEAFF.

The V and J genes are TRBV9 and TRBJ2-7, with 7 bases lining up with TRBD1. Trimming cost V 5 bases and J 4 bases; bases outside gene matches: 6. From germline, CDR1 is SGDLS and CDR2 YYNGEE. CDR3 length equals 13 residues. CDR3 sequence (DNA): TGTGCCAGCAGTGGACAGGACATGTACGAGCAGTACTTC. It encodes CASSGQDMYEQYF. The complete variable domain, with remaining parts taken from reference TRBV9 and TRBJ2-7, reads DSGVTQTPKHLITATGQRVTLRCSPRSGDLSVYWYQQSLDQGLQFLIQYYNGEERAKGNILERFSAQQFPDLHSELNLSSLELGDSALYFCASSGQDMYEQYFGPGTRLTVT.

This clonotype came up many times. The V gene is TRBV10-3, the J gene TRBJ1-1, with 9 bases matching TRBD1. Germline V gives CDR1 ENHRY, CDR2 SYGVKD. Trimming at V came to 4 bases and at J to 5 bases, leaving 5 bases not matched to a gene. CDR3 length: 14 residues. CDR3: CAISASGTGTEAFF. In nucleotides, the CDR3 is TGTGCCATCAGTGCCTCCGGGACAGGGACTGAAGCTTTCTTT.

This clonotype was observed many times. The chain couples TRBV3-1 to TRBJ1-3; no definite D call. Germline lookup yields CDR1 LGHDT and CDR2 YNNKEL (reference sequence). The CDR3 length is 15 residues. V shed 3 bases and J shed 10 bases, with 19 bases lying between them. CDR3 sequence: CASSHGLTSERTIYF. The CDR3 DNA reads as TGTGCCAGCAGCCATGGCCTAACCTCGGAAAGGACCATATATTTT.

This clonotype was recorded a few times. The rearrangement uses TRBV28 and TRBJ1-2, with D possibly TRBD1 on 5 matching bases. Per the germline V gene, CDR1 is MDHEN and CDR2 is SYDVKM. The CDR3 totals 13 residues. V was trimmed by 3 bases and J by 6 bases, leaving 11 bases between them. The CDR3 bases are TGTGCCAGCAGTTTCAGGGTTGGGAATGGCTACACCTTC. Protein sequence: CASSFRVGNGYTF.

This clonotype was recorded at least ten times. This CDR3 is CSASGTNALETQYF. The DNA for the CDR3 is TGCAGTGCGTCCGGGACTAATGCCTTGGAGACCCAGTACTTC. The gene calls are TRBV20-1 and TRBJ2-5, with TRBD2 matching over 7 bases. J gave up 5 bases and V 6 bases, and 12 bases lay outside the gene matches. Germline CDR1 is DFQATT and CDR2 is SNEGSKA (reference sequence). CDR3 length: 14 amino acids.

This clonotype came up many times. The genes are TRBV11-2 and TRBJ2-7, with D possibly called TRBD1 or TRBD2 (5 bases each). The CDR3 consists of 14 residues. From germline, CDR1 is SGHAT and CDR2 FQNNGV. Trimming left V 4 bases short and J 2 bases short, with 12 bases between. As DNA, the CDR3 is TGTGCCAGCAGCTCGAGGGACGGACCCTACGAGCAGTACTTC. It yields the protein CASSSRDGPYEQYF.

This clonotype was found many times. The chain carries TRBV25-1 and TRBJ2-1; D is unclear. This CDR3 is built from 15 residues. The V end lost 6 bases, the J end lost 2 bases, and 14 bases lay between the germline ends. CDR1 is MGHDK and CDR2 is SYGVNS in the germline V gene. The CDR3 spells CASSLKRSPYNEQFF. CDR3 in DNA: TGTGCCAGCAGCCTAAAAAGGAGCCCCTACAATGAGCAGTTCTTC.

This clonotype has a single count. The rearrangement joins TRBV21-1 to TRBJ2-1; TRBD1, the table's D call, lacks a check against the DNA. TRBV21-1 is termed a pseudogene. The length of the CDR3 is 17 residues. The CDR3: CASSKREGHSSYNEQFF. Written as DNA, the CDR3 is TGTGCCAGCAGTAAAAGGGAAGGGCATTCGTCCTACAATGAGCAGTTCTTC.

This clonotype was observed at least ten times. The chain carries TRBV28 and TRBJ1-5, with TRBD1 matching 7 bases. The CDR3 sequence is 15 residues long. Germline loops: CDR1 MDHEN, CDR2 SYDVKM. Unmatched junction bases numbered 11, after V lost 5 bases and J lost 7 bases. This CDR3 is CASSRNIRQGQPQHF. The CDR3 nucleotides are TGTGCCAGCAGTCGTAACATTCGACAGGGCCAGCCCCAGCATTTT.

At least ten counts were recorded for this clonotype. The chain is built from TRBV9 and TRBJ2-2; D gene uncertain. There are 13 residues in the CDR3. Deletions cut 0 bases from V and 1 base from J, with 1 base between. The germline gives CDR1 SGDLS, CDR2 YYNGEE. CDR3 DNA: TGTGCCAGCAGCGTAGGGAACACCGGGGAGCTGTTTTTT. Its translation: CASSVGNTGELFF.